This T cell receptor beta chain was retrieved from a study of cytomegalovirus exposure and HLA in healthy donors. Across the study: In an early release, HLA-typed donors contributed roughly 85 million unique TCR sequences. Of all 400 or so donors who were genotyped, roughly 83% belonged to the Caucasian-associated ancestry cluster.

Study findings and constraints: Further analysis, carried out later, found HLA-associated TCR beta chains more clonally expanded than equally common other chains. Listed as cytomegalovirus-associated were more than 150 TCR beta chains.

Primers for the PCR totalled 60 Vbeta and 13 Jbeta. TCRdb's copy holds only in-frame clones and misses some; the assay was immunoSEQ multiplex PCR. The sample lists about 170,000 clones; under 80% were seen once. For this clone: The target antigen is unknown.

The source of this sequence is a female donor in good health and CMV-seronegative. Sequencing was carried out using PBMCs.

CDR3 bases: TGTGCCAGTAGTAGCCCAGGGAGGGATGAAAAACTGTTTTTT. This gives the protein CASSSPGRDEKLFF. The chain links TRBV19 to TRBJ1-4; D is perhaps TRBD1 (5 bases). The ends were cut back, 4 bases at V and 6 bases at J, with 12 bases in the middle. Germline V gene lookup returns CDR1 LNHDA and CDR2 SQIVND (reference sequence). This CDR3 is 14 amino acids long.